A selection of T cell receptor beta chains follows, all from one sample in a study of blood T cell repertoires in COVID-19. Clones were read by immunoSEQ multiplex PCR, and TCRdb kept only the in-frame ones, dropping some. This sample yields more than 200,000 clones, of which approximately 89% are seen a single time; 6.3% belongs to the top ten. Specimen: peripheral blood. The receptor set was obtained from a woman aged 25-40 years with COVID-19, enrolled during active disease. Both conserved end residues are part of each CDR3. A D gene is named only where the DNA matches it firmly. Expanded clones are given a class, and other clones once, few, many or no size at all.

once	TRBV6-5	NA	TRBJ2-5	CASSYRQGQYQETQYF	TGTGCCAGCAGTTACAGGCAGGGGCAGTACCAAGAGACCCAGTACTTC
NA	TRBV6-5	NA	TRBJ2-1	CASSHQDPGEQFF	TGTGCCAGCAGTCACCAGGATCCGGGGGAGCAGTTCTTC
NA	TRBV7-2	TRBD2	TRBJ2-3	CASSLDRGVADTQYF	TGTGCCAGCAGCTTAGACCGGGGGGTGGCAGATACGCAGTATTTT
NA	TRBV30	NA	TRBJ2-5	CAWSVRGSRAQYF	TGTGCCTGGAGTGTACGGGGGAGCAGGGCCCAGTACTTC
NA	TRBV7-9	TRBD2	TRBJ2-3	CASSPPGLAGGLYTQYF	TGTGCCAGCAGCCCCCCGGGACTAGCGGGGGGACTATATACGCAGTATTTT
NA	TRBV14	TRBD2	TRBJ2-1	CASSRSSGGYNEQFF	TGTGCCAGCAGCCGATCTAGCGGGGGGTACAATGAGCAGTTCTTC
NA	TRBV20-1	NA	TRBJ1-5	CSASWALSNQPQHF	TGCAGTGCTAGTTGGGCATTGAGCAATCAGCCCCAGCATTTT
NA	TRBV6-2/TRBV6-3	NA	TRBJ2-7	CASSYTDIEQYF	TGTGCCAGCAGTTACACGGACATCGAGCAGTACTTC
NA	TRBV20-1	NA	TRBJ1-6	CSASFQGNSPLHF	TGCAGTGCTAGTTTTCAGGGAAATTCACCCCTCCACTTT
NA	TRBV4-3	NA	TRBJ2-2	CASSQEKNFGELFF	TGCGCCAGCAGCCAAGAGAAGAACTTCGGGGAGCTGTTTTTT
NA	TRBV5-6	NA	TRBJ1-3	CASSLRVAGNTIYF	TGTGCCAGCAGCTTGCGGGTGGCTGGAAACACCATATATTTT
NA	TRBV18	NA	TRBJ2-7	CASSDSYEQYF	TGTGCCAGCTCAGACAGCTACGAGCAGTACTTC
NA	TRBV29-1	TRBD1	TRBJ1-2	CSVGRGLDYGYTF	TGCAGCGTTGGTAGGGGGCTGGACTATGGCTACACCTTC
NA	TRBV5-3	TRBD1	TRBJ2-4	CARSPSRDSALAKNIQYF	TGTGCCAGAAGCCCATCTCGGGACAGTGCTCTAGCCAAAAACATTCAGTACTTC
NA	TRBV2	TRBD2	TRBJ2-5	CASSEELAGHRETQYF	TGTGCCAGCAGTGAAGAACTAGCGGGACATCGAGAGACCCAGTACTTC
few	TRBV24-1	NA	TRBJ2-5	CATSDRVRETQYF	TGTGCCACCAGTGACAGGGTTCGGGAGACCCAGTACTTC
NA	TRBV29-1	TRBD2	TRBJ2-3	CSVVAGGPGETQYF	TGCAGCGTTGTAGCGGGGGGGCCTGGGGAAACGCAGTATTTT
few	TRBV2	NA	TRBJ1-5	CASSEGGEVNQPQHF	TGTGCCAGCAGTGAAGGAGGGGAGGTAAATCAGCCCCAGCATTTT